A selection of T cell receptor beta chains follows, all from one sample in a study of cytomegalovirus exposure and HLA in healthy donors. Some clones are missing from TCRdb's copy, which holds only in-frame ones; the method was immunoSEQ multiplex PCR. This sample carries about 110,000 clones, approximately 76% of them seen once, and the ten largest clones take 2% to 3%. The sample consisted of PBMCs. These receptors were collected from a man between 18 and 29 years old in good health and CMV-seronegative. The CDR3 runs from the conserved cysteine through the conserved F or W. A D gene is named only where the DNA matches it firmly. Size is stated for part of the rows, as once, few or many counts, or as a class when the clone is expanded.

-	TRBV27	-	TRBJ1-2	CASSWAGNYGYTF
-	TRBV9	-	TRBJ2-7	CASGMGQGYEQYF
TRBD1	TRBV15	-	TRBJ1-1	CATSRVFRQGPEAFF
-	TRBV6-5	-	TRBJ2-5	CASSYRGSGGETQYF
TRBD1	TRBV7-9	-	TRBJ1-2	CSSRPEQGGYTF
TRBD2	TRBV19	-	TRBJ2-1	CASSIGGTSSNEQFF
TRBD2	TRBV7-6	-	TRBJ2-2	CASSLSVAGSNTGELFF
TRBD1	TRBV7-2	-	TRBJ1-5	CASSLTGQGYQPQHF
-	TRBV4-3	-	TRBJ2-7	CAARPGGAHYEQYF
TRBD1	TRBV10-3	few	TRBJ2-7	CAIGWDRGYEQYF
TRBD1	TRBV7-2	-	TRBJ2-3	CASGAGQGGTDTQYF
-	TRBV5-6	-	TRBJ2-7	CASSFYGVAYEQYF
TRBD2	TRBV5-1	-	TRBJ2-5	CASSLDAGGAQETQYF
-	TRBV5-1	-	TRBJ1-6	CASSLAQINPPLHF
-	TRBV19	-	TRBJ1-2	CASRPRGPYGYTF
-	TRBV5-6	-	TRBJ2-3	CASSFDERGWYF
-	TRBV11-3	-	TRBJ1-6	CASSLGADSPLHF
TRBD2	TRBV7-2	-	TRBJ2-1	CASSLKAGGHNEQFF
-	TRBV2	-	TRBJ2-7	CASSDARGGFSEQYF
-	TRBV14	-	TRBJ2-3	CASSQDRVPRDTQYF
-	TRBV2	few	TRBJ2-6	CASSERLDGANVLTF
TRBD1	TRBV6-6	-	TRBJ1-2	CASSYTGVSGGYTF
-	TRBV21-1	-	TRBJ2-7	CASSGPGTGDSYEQYF
-	TRBV27	-	TRBJ2-7	CASSTTGPYEQYF
TRBD1	TRBV9	-	TRBJ1-2	CASSARQGAPYGYTF
TRBD2	TRBV18	once	TRBJ2-2	CASSPPGRGSTPGELFF
-	TRBV6-1	few	TRBJ2-2	CASREQGHGELFF
-	TRBV5-6	-	TRBJ1-3	CASSLAGGGRNTIYF
-	TRBV7-9	few	TRBJ1-2	CASSLGGRGEDYGYTF
-	TRBV4-3	-	TRBJ1-5	CASSQEAQNDQPQHF
TRBD1	TRBV2	-	TRBJ1-2	CASSTPGQYGYTF
-	TRBV5-4	-	TRBJ1-1	CASSSGGGGTEAFF
-	TRBV5-6	-	TRBJ2-1	CASSLFFRGNEQFF
-	TRBV19	-	TRBJ1-3	CASIPDMGRNTIYF
TRBD2	TRBV19	few	TRBJ2-2	CASNNPGLAGETGELFF
TRBD1	TRBV19	-	TRBJ1-2	CASKVGTGANYGYTF
-	TRBV10-3	-	TRBJ1-6	CAISESGRSSYNSPLHF
-	TRBV6-5	-	TRBJ1-2	CASSYSRVNYGYTF
TRBD1	TRBV2	few	TRBJ1-6	CASTRSGQGNSPLHF
-	TRBV5-1	once	TRBJ2-1	CASSRTPNSPYNEQFF
-	TRBV5-1	-	TRBJ2-3	CASSLRRAGDTQYF
-	TRBV5-1	-	TRBJ2-5	CASSPDTGYQETQYF
-	TRBV7-7	many	TRBJ2-2	CASSLARTGELFF
TRBD2	TRBV6-5	-	TRBJ2-1	CASSSVAGGRDEQFF
-	TRBV25-1	-	TRBJ2-7	CASSERWTRGIQYEQYF
-	TRBV19	-	TRBJ2-6	CASTGLGANVLTF
TRBD2	TRBV7-3	-	TRBJ2-1	CASSLSGGGARNEQFF
TRBD1	TRBV29-1	-	TRBJ2-7	CSVPGQASYEQYF
-	TRBV7-3	-	TRBJ2-2	CASSLTAQNTGELFF
-	TRBV19	-	TRBJ1-1	CASPGRTEAFF
-	TRBV27	-	TRBJ1-2	CASSFRPRDDGYTF
-	TRBV10-2	few	TRBJ1-1	CASSQYLVAEAFF
TRBD1	TRBV4-3	-	TRBJ1-2	CASSQQEQGGFGYTF
TRBD1	TRBV7-2	-	TRBJ1-6	CASSPPDRDNSPLHF
-	TRBV28	-	TRBJ1-1	CASSLGGGNTEAFF
-	TRBV27	-	TRBJ2-7	CASSPHTGYPYEQYF
TRBD1	TRBV19	-	TRBJ1-5	CASSTRPGTGVGQPQHF
-	TRBV5-1	-	TRBJ1-4	CASSIGPAGLNEKLFF
-	TRBV10-3	-	TRBJ1-1	CAIRGDTVNTEAFF